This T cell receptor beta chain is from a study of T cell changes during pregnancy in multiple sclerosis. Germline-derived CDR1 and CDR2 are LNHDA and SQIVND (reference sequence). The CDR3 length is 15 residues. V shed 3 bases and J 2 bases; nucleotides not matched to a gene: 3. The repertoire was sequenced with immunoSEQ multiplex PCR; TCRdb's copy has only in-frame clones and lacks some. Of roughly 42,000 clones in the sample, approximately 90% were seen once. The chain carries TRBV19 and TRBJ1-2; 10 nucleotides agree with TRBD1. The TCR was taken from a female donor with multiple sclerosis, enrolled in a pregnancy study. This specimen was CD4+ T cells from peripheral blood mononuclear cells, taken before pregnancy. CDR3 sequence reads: CASSMWTGGNYGYTF. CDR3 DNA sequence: TGTGCCAGTAGTATGTGGACAGGGGGAAACTATGGCTACACCTTC.